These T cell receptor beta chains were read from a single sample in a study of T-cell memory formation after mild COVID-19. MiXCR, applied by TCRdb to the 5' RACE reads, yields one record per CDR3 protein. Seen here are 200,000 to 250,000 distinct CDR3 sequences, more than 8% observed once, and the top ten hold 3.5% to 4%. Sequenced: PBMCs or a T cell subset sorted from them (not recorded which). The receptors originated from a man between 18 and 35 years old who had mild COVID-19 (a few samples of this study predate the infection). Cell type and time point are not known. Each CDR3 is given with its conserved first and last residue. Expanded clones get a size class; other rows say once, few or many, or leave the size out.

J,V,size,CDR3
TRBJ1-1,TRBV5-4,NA,CASSLGQGMNTEAFF
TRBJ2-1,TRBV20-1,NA,CSASRTRGKNEQFF
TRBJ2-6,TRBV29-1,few,CSVEPYSAGANVLTF
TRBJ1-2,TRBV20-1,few,CSARFPTGMGYGYTF
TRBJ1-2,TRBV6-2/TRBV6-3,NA,CASRNPGNYGYTF
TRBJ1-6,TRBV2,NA,CAVGPGQTSSPLHF
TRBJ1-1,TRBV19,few,CASRGDRPDTEAFF
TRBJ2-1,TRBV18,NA,CASSPLARGYNEQFF
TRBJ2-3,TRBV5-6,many,CASSSPRGQGTLLAGVTDTQYF
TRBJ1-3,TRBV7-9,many,CASSLSASGNTIYF
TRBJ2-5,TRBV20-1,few,CSARRQIQETQYF
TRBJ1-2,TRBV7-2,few,CASSLVLGTGGYSNYGYTF
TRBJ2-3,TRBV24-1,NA,CATSESGAYTDTQYF
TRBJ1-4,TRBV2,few,CASSGGEKLFF
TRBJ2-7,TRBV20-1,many,CSAPSLGSYEQYF
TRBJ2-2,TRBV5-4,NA,CASSQTSPGELFF
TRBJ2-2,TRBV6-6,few,CASSRKGGASTGELFF
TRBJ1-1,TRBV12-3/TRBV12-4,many,CASSLRGRGAAEAFF
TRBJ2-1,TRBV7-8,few,CASSRISGGIGAEQFF